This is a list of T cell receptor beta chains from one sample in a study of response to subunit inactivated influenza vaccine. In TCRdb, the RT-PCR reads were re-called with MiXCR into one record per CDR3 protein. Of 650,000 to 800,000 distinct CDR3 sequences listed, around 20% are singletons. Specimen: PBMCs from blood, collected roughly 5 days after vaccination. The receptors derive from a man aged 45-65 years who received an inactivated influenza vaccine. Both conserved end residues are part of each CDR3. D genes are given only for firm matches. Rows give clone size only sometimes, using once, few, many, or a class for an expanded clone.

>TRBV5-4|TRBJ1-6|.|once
CASSPGTQEYSPLHF
TGTGCCAGCAGCCCCGGGACACAGGAATATTCACCCCTCCACTTT
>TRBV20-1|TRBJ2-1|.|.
CSARAFKRRSRGFSYNEQFF
TGCAGTGCTAGAGCGTTCAAGCGGAGGTCCAGGGGTTTCTCCTACAATGAGCAGTTCTTC
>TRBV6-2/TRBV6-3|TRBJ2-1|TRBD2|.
CASSYTLAGGQYEQFF
TGTGCCAGCAGTTACACACTAGCGGGGGGGCAGTATGAGCAGTTCTTC
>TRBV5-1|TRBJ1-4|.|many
CASSLVGSTNEKLFF
TGTGCCAGCAGCTTAGTGGGTTCGACTAATGAAAAACTGTTTTTT
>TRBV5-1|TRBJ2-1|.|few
CASSLSGENNEQFF
TGCGCCAGCAGCTTGAGTGGGGAGAACAATGAGCAGTTCTTC
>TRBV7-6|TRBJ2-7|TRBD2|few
CASSPQGTRPLYEQYF
TGTGCCAGCAGCCCCCAGGGGACTAGACCCTTGTACGAGCAGTACTTC
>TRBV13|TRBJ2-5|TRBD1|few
CASSLARTGGLETQYF
TGTGCCAGCAGCTTAGCCCGGACAGGGGGCCTCGAGACCCAGTACTTC
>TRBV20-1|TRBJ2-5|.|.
CSASPSYGGETQYF
TGCAGTGCTAGTCCGTCCTATGGAGGAGAGACCCAGTACTTC
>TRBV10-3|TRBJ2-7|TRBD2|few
CAIKNGLVAEQYF
TGTGCCATCAAAAATGGACTAGTTGCCGAGCAGTACTTC
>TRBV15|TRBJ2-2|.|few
CATSRDLGGANTGELFF
TGTGCCACCAGCAGAGATCTCGGGGGAGCGAACACCGGGGAGCTGTTTTTT
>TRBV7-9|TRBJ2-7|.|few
CASSLNLDYYEQYF
TGTGCCAGCAGCTTAAACCTAGACTATTACGAGCAGTACTTC
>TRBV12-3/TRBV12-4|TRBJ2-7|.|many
CASSTSYEQYF
TGTGCCAGCAGTACCTCCTACGAGCAGTACTTC
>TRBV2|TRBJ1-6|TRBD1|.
CASIRGVNSPLHF
TGTGCCAGCATCAGGGGGGTAAATTCACCCCTCCACTTT
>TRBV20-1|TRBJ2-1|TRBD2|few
CSARDLGLAGSSSQFF
TGCAGTGCTAGAGACCTTGGACTAGCGGGTAGTAGTTCACAGTTCTTC
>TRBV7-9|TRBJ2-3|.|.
CASSLAEGFGTQYF
TGTGCCAGCAGCTTGGCCGAGGGGTTTGGTACGCAGTATTTT
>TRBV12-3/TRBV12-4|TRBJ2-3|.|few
CASSLVGRGETDTQYF
TGTGCCAGCAGTTTAGTGGGCAGGGGAGAGACAGATACGCAGTATTTT
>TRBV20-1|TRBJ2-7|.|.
CSARWGAGYEQYF
TGCAGTGCTAGGTGGGGGGCCGGGTACGAGCAGTACTTC
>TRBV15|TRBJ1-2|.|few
CATSRDSELYGYTF
TGTGCCACCAGCAGAGATTCGGAACTCTATGGCTACACCTTC
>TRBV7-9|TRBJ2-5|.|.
CASSRWGETQYF
TGTGCCAGCAGCCGATGGGGGGAGACCCAGTACTTC
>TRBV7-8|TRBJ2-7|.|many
CASTPPGALYEQYF
TGTGCCAGCACCCCCCCCGGGGCCCTCTACGAGCAGTACTTC
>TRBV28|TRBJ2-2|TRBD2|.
CASRPGLADRSTGELFF
TGTGCCAGCAGGCCGGGACTAGCGGATAGGAGCACCGGGGAGCTGTTTTTT
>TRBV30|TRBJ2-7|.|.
CAWSAVWTGTWYEQYF
TGTGCCTGGAGTGCTGTTTGGACGGGGACTTGGTACGAGCAGTACTTC
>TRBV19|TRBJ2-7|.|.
CASSPHAAYEQYF
TGTGCCAGTAGTCCCCACGCAGCCTACGAGCAGTACTTC
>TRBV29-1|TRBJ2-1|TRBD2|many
CSAGGASHEQFF
TGCAGCGCCGGGGGGGCCTCACATGAGCAGTTCTTC
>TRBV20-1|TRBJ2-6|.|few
CSARKLSGANVLTF
TGCAGTGCTAGGAAGCTCTCTGGGGCCAACGTCCTGACTTTC
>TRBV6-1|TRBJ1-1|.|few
CASTPGREAFF
TGTGCCAGCACTCCCGGTCGTGAAGCTTTCTTT
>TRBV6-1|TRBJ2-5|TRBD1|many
CASSRIQLTGDETQYF
TGTGCCAGCAGTCGCATTCAACTGACAGGGGACGAGACCCAGTACTTC
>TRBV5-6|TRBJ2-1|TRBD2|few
CASSLGLAGGPGEQFF
TGTGCCAGCAGCTTGGGGCTAGCGGGAGGGCCGGGTGAGCAGTTCTTC
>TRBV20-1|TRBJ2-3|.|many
CSARAGRYTDTQYF
TGCAGTGCTAGAGCTGGCAGGTACACAGATACGCAGTATTTT
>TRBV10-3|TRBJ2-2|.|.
CAISESYRLDRELFF
TGTGCCATCAGTGAGTCGTATCGGCTTGACAGGGAGCTGTTTTTT
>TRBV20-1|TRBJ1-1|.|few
CSALGLTGGNTEAFF
TGCAGTGCTCTGGGGTTAACGGGCGGGAACACTGAAGCTTTCTTT
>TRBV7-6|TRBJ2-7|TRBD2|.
CASSLGGSGRIIDEQYF
TGTGCCAGCAGCCTCGGGGGGAGCGGGAGGATTATCGACGAGCAGTACTTC
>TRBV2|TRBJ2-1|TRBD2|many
CASGRLASYNEQFF
TGTGCCAGCGGAAGACTAGCATCCTACAATGAGCAGTTCTTC
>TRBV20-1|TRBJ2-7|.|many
CSARPTSSYEQYF
TGCAGTGCTAGGCCTACTAGCTCCTACGAGCAGTACTTC
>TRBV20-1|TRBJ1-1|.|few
CSARAQPLNTEAFF
TGCAGTGCTAGAGCGCAGCCCCTGAACACTGAAGCTTTCTTT
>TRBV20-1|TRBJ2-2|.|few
CSGFDVGTNTGELFF
TGCAGCGGGTTTGATGTGGGGACGAACACCGGGGAGCTGTTTTTT
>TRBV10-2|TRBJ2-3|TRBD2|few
CASSEERGRTDTQYF
TGCGCCAGCAGTGAGGAGCGGGGACGCACAGATACGCAGTATTTT
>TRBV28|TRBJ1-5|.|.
CASSFPGAGNQPQHF
TGTGCCAGCAGTTTCCCGGGGGCCGGCAATCAGCCCCAGCATTTT
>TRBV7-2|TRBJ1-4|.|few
CASSLVSGGPINEKLFF
TGTGCCAGCAGCTTAGTAAGCGGGGGACCCATCAATGAAAAACTGTTTTTT
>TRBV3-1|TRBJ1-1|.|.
CASSQEVGVNTEAFF
TGTGCCAGCAGCCAAGAAGTGGGGGTTAACACTGAAGCTTTCTTT
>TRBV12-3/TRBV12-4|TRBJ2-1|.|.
CASRYRQGAGDEQFF
TGTGCCAGCAGGTATAGACAGGGCGCGGGGGATGAGCAGTTCTTC
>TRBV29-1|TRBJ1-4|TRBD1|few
CSANRGWNEKLFF
TGCAGCGCGAACAGGGGGTGGAATGAAAAACTGTTTTTT
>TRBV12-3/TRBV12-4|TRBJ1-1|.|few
CASSHLKLHTEAFF
TGTGCCAGCAGTCACCTCAAACTCCACACTGAAGCTTTCTTT
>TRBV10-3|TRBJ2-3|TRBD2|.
CAARVGAGVGTDTQYF
TGTGCCGCGCGGGTAGGAGCGGGGGTTGGTACAGATACGCAGTATTTT
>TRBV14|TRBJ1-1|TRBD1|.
CASSPRDRLTEAFF
TGTGCCAGCAGCCCCCGGGACAGGTTAACTGAAGCTTTCTTT
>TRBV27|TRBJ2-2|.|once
CASSLSSAGELFF
TGTGCCAGCAGTTTATCGTCCGCCGGGGAGCTGTTTTTT
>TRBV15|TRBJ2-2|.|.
CATSRVAANTGELFF
TGTGCCACCAGCAGAGTCGCCGCGAACACCGGGGAGCTGTTTTTT
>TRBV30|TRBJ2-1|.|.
CAWSVNVASFYNEQFF
TGTGCCTGGAGTGTAAACGTGGCCAGTTTCTACAATGAGCAGTTCTTC
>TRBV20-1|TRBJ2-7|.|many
CSAMRAYEQYF
TGCAGTGCTATGCGGGCCTACGAGCAGTACTTC
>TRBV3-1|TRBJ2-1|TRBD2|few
CASSPTSGGGYNEQFF
TGTGCCAGCAGCCCGACTAGCGGGGGGGGTTACAATGAGCAGTTCTTC
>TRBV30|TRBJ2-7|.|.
CAWSVPRYYEQYF
TGTGCCTGGAGTGTACCCAGATACTACGAGCAGTACTTC
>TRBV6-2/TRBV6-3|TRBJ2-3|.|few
CASRDRQTDTQYF
TGTGCCAGCAGGGACCGACAAACAGATACGCAGTATTTT
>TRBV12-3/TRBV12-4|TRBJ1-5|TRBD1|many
CASSARTGAGGQPQHF
TGTGCCAGCAGTGCCCGGACAGGGGCGGGGGGTCAGCCCCAGCATTTT
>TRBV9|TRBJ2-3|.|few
CASSVVNADTQYF
TGTGCCAGCAGCGTAGTGAACGCAGATACGCAGTATTTT
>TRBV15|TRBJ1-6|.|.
CATSRDRGGVNSPLHF
TGTGCCACCAGCAGAGATCGGGGCGGGGTCAATTCACCCCTCCACTTT